The 22 T cell receptor beta chains reported below all come from one sample, sequenced in a study of human T cells and chemical hapten exposure. TCRdb passed the RACE reads through MiXCR, listing each CDR3 protein once. The profile shows about 380,000 distinct CDR3 sequences, about 6% of them singletons. Noted time point: patch test 2, 6 weeks after DPC sensitization. Treatment: therapeutic diphenylcyclopropenone sensitization with weekly scalp DPC. Sample: whole blood, taken in connection with sensitization to the hapten diphenylcyclopropenone (DPC). These receptors came from a woman in her late teens or twenties with alopecia areata. Some clones in this sample may be carry-over from other donors' samples.

The chain links TRBV29-1 to TRBJ1-2; 8 nucleotides match TRBD1. The CDR3 runs 13 residues. Trimming cost V 0 bases and J 5 bases; bases outside gene matches: 2. Germline lookup yields CDR1 SQVTM and CDR2 ANQGSEA. CDR3 coding DNA: TGCAGCGTTGAAGATACAGGGGGATATGGCTACACCTTC. The encoded protein is CSVEDTGGYGYTF.

This clonotype was seen more than once but under ten times. The V and J genes are TRBV6-1 and TRBJ1-2, with TRBD1 matching 8 bases. The junction had 4 bases not matched to a gene; V was cut back by 0 bases and J by 4 bases. CDR3 size: 15 residues. From germline, CDR1 is MNHNS and CDR2 SASEGT. Here the CDR3 reads CASSEASTGGYGYTF. In DNA form, the CDR3 reads TGTGCCAGCAGTGAAGCTTCTACAGGGGGCTATGGCTACACCTTC.

This clonotype was counted a few times. The chain is built from TRBV3-1 and TRBJ2-3; D remains unclear. The CDR3 length is 12 residues. Germline assignment: CDR1 LGHDT and CDR2 YNNKEL (reference sequence). The V end was cut by 3 bases, the J end by 4 bases, with 5 bases between. The CDR3 DNA reads as TGTGCCAGCAGCCATAGCTCAGATACGCAGTATTTT. It translates to CASSHSSDTQYF.

The chain links TRBV12-3 or TRBV12-4 to TRBJ2-1, with 7 bases lining up with TRBD1. The CDR3 is 15 residues long. V was clipped by 5 bases and J by 6 bases; unmatched bases: 10. The chain's CDR3 is CASSPQSGGGNEQFF. The DNA of the CDR3 is TGTGCCAGCAGTCCACAGTCAGGGGGTGGCAATGAGCAGTTCTTC.

DNA for the CDR3: TGTGCCAGCAGCTTACTGAGGGACACTCCAAGCCCGCAGTATTTT. It specifies CASSLLRDTPSPQYF. The V call is TRBV7-2, the J call TRBJ2-3; weak D call: TRBD1 (6 bases). The CDR3 is 15 amino acids. Germline-derived CDR1 and CDR2 are SGHTA and FQGNSA. Between the trimmed V and J ends, which lost 2 bases and 10 bases, there was a span of 19 bases. The variable domain in full, completed from reference TRBV7-2 and TRBJ2-3, reads GAGVSQSPSNKVTEKGKDVELRCDPISGHTALYWYRQSLGQGLEFLIYFQGNSAPDKSGLPSDRFSAERTGGSVSTLTIQRTQQEDSAVYLCASSLLRDTPSPQYFGPGTRLTVL.

This clonotype has a count of ten or more. V gene TRBV6-2 or TRBV6-3 combines with J gene TRBJ1-1, with a weak D call TRBD1 (6 bases). Looked up from germline, CDR1 is MNHEY and CDR2 is SVGEGT. V lost 5 bases, J lost 6 bases, and 16 bases lay in between. This CDR3 has 14 amino acids. The CDR3 nucleotides read TGTGCCAGCAGTCCAAGGGGGGGCACCGCTGAAGCTTTCTTT. It specifies CASSPRGGTAEAFF.

The V and J genes are TRBV4-2 and TRBJ2-3, with D possibly being TRBD1 (5 bases). The length of the CDR3 is 16 residues. Germline V gene sequence: CDR1 LGHNA, CDR2 YNFKEQ. V was clipped by 1 base and J by 9 bases, with 20 bases between them. The CDR3 sequence is CASSQVWTNIARTQYF. The CDR3 DNA sequence: TGTGCCAGCAGCCAAGTCTGGACAAACATCGCCAGAACGCAGTATTTT.

This clonotype has more than one count but fewer than ten. V and J are TRBV6-2 or TRBV6-3 and TRBJ1-1, with 9 positions matching TRBD1. This CDR3 spans 14 amino acids. V lost 6 bases to trimming and J lost 6 bases; unmatched junction nucleotides: 8. The germline CDR1 and CDR2 sequences are MNHEY and SVGEGT. The CDR3 nucleotides read TGTGCCAGCAGGCGTGGACAGGGGATCTCTGAAGCTTTCTTT. Its protein is CASRRGQGISEAFF.

This clonotype was seen at least ten times. This chain connects TRBV5-4 to TRBJ1-6; 7 positions agree with TRBD1. With V trimmed by 6 bases and J by 5 bases, 8 bases remained unmatched. Germline values: CDR1 SGHNT, CDR2 YYREEE (reference sequence). The CDR3 contains 15 residues. The CDR3, as DNA: TGTGCCAGCACCTCCCGGGACAGTGATAATTCACCCCTCCACTTT. Its translation: CASTSRDSDNSPLHF.

This clonotype was counted ten times or more. V is TRBV4-1 and J is TRBJ2-1, with 15 positions matching TRBD2. Germline-derived CDR1 and CDR2 are MGHRA and YSYEKL. The CDR3 is made up of 20 amino acids. The trim removed 0 bases at V and 3 bases at J, leaving 9 bases unmatched. CDR3 nucleotides: TGCGCCAGCAGCCAAGATAGTGGACTAGCGGGGGGGCCAGACTACAATGAGCAGTTCTTC. As protein: CASSQDSGLAGGPDYNEQFF.

The table lists this clonotype with many counts. The chain has TRBV20-1 and TRBJ1-2; D gene uncertain. The germline V gene has CDR1 DFQATT and CDR2 SNEGSKA (reference sequence). This CDR3 is built from 13 residues. With 1 base removed from V and 0 bases from J, the gap between germline ends came to 6 bases. CDR3 DNA: TGCAGTGCTAGAGTTCAGTCTAACTATGGCTACACCTTC. Residues: CSARVQSNYGYTF.

The table lists this clonotype with a few counts. The gene calls are TRBV6-6 and TRBJ2-4; D unresolved. The V gene's germline CDR1 is MNHNY and CDR2 SVGAGI (reference sequence). V was shortened by 6 bases and J by 0 bases, with 15 bases between the two germline ends. CDR3 size: 16 residues. The chain's CDR3 is CASREHILQAKNIQYF. The CDR3 region has the DNA TGTGCCAGCAGAGAACACATCCTCCAAGCCAAAAACATTCAGTACTTC.

The chain employs TRBV27 and TRBJ2-3; no firm D call. The CDR3 is 15 amino acids. The germline gives CDR1 MNHEY, CDR2 SMNVEV (reference sequence). V shed 1 base and J shed 2 bases, with 10 bases lying between them. CDR3 in DNA: TGTGCCAGCAGTTTATGGGCTAGTAACACAGATACGCAGTATTTT. Translation: CASSLWASNTDTQYF.

The chain carries TRBV24-1 and TRBJ2-2; the match to TRBD2 covers 12 bases. This CDR3 comprises 18 residues. The germline CDR1 and CDR2 sequences are KGHDR and SFDVKD. J was trimmed by 0 bases and V by 5 bases; bases with no gene match: 6. CDR3 coding DNA: TGTGCCACCAGTGGGGACACTAGCGGGGGGACGAACACCGGGGAGCTGTTTTTT. Its translation: CATSGDTSGGTNTGELFF.

This clonotype was seen a few times. The chain employs TRBV12-3 or TRBV12-4 and TRBJ2-7; D not resolved. V was cut by 6 bases and J by 3 bases, with 9 bases left in between. The CDR3 has 12 amino acids. This chain's CDR3 is CASSPSYYEQYF. DNA of the CDR3: TGTGCCAGCAGCCCTTCATACTACGAGCAGTACTTC.

The chain couples TRBV29-1 to TRBJ2-3; D not certain. Germline CDR1 is SQVTM and CDR2 is ANQGSEA. With 4 bases removed from V and 2 bases from J, the gap between germline ends came to 13 bases. This CDR3 region has 14 residues. The CDR3 spells CSVGGESATDTQYF. The CDR3 DNA reads TGCAGCGTTGGCGGAGAAAGTGCCACAGATACGCAGTATTTT.

This clonotype has just a few counts. The chain uses TRBV12-3 or TRBV12-4 and TRBJ1-1, with 7 bases that match TRBD1. V lost 5 bases and J lost 4; bases outside the gene matches: 7. The CDR3 extends over 14 amino acids. In nucleotides, the CDR3 is TGTGCCAGCAGTCTCACAGGGGTCCCCACTGAAGCTTTCTTT. Amino acid sequence: CASSLTGVPTEAFF.

The gene calls are TRBV29-1 and TRBJ2-5, with D uncertain. CDR3 length: 11 amino acids. The V and J ends lost 7 bases and 4 bases respectively, with 10 bases between them. From germline, CDR1 is SQVTM and CDR2 ANQGSEA. CDR3 nucleotide sequence: TGCAGCGCCCAGTTATCAGAGACCCAGTACTTC. This encodes CSAQLSETQYF.

This clonotype came up a few times. This chain uses TRBV4-3 with TRBJ2-5; D call uncertain. This CDR3 contains 15 residues. The ends were cut back, 2 bases at V and 1 base at J, with 11 bases in the middle. Per germline, CDR1 LGHNA and CDR2 YSLEER. The CDR3 sequence is CASSQLRQIQETQYF. The CDR3 nucleotides read TGCGCCAGCAGCCAACTCCGACAAATCCAAGAGACCCAGTACTTC.

This clonotype was observed at least ten times. The chain carries TRBV7-2 and TRBJ1-6; D is uncertain. CDR1 and CDR2 (germline): SGHTA, FQGNSA. Trimming stripped 1 base from V and 10 bases from J, with 17 bases between. The CDR3 contains 16 residues. CDR3: CASSLGGSGVGSPLHF. The CDR3 region has the DNA TGTGCCAGCAGCTTAGGGGGAAGCGGGGTTGGCTCACCCCTCCACTTT.

The sample holds many counts of this clonotype. The rearrangement joins TRBV18 to TRBJ2-3, with 7 bases matching TRBD2. The CDR3 length is 14 residues. J gave up 2 bases and V 6 bases, and 5 bases lay outside the gene matches. CDR1 KGHSH and CDR2 LQKENI come from the germline V gene. Written as DNA, the CDR3 is TGTGCCAGCTCGACTAGCTCCTACACAGATACGCAGTATTTT. This encodes CASSTSSYTDTQYF.

This chain links TRBV9 with TRBJ2-7; the D gene is possibly TRBD2 (5 bases). The germline V and J ends were trimmed by 3 bases and 3 bases, with 10 bases remaining between them. The CDR3 spans 13 residues. Germline loops: CDR1 SGDLS, CDR2 YYNGEE. DNA of the CDR3: TGTGCCAGCAGCGGGGAGCTCGACTACGAGCAGTACTTC. Encoded protein: CASSGELDYEQYF.